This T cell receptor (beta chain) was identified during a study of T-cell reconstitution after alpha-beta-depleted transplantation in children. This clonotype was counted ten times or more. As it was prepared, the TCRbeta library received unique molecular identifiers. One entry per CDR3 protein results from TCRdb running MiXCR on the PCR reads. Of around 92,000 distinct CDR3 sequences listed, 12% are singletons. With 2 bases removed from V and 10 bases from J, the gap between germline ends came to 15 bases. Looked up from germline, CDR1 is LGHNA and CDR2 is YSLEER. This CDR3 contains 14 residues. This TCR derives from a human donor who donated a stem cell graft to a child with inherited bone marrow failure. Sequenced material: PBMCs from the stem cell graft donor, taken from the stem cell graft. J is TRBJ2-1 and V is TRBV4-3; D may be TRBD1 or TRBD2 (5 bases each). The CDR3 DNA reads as TGCGCCAGCAGCCAAAGCGGCCGGGACGGCGAGCAGTTCTTC. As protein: CASSQSGRDGEQFF.